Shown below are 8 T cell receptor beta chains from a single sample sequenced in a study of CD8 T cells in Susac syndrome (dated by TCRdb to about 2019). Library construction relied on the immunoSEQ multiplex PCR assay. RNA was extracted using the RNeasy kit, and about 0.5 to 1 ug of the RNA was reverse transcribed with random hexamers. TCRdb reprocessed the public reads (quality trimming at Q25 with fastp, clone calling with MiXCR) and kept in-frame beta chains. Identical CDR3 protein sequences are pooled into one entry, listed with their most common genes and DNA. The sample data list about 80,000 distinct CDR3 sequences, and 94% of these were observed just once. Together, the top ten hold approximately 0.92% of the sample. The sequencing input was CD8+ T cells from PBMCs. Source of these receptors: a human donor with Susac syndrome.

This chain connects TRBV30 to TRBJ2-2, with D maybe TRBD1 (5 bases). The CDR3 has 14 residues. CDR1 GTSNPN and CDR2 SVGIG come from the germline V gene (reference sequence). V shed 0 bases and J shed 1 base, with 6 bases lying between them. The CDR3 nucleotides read TGTGCCTGGAGTGTGGGGCAGAACACCGGGGAGCTGTTTTTT. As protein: CAWSVGQNTGELFF. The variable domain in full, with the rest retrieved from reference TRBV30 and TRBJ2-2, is SQTIHQWPATLVQPVGSPLSLECTVEGTSNPNLYWYRQAAGRGLQLLFYSVGIGQISSEVPQNLSASRPQDRQFILSSKKLLLSDSGFYLCAWSVGQNTGELFFGEGSRLTVL.

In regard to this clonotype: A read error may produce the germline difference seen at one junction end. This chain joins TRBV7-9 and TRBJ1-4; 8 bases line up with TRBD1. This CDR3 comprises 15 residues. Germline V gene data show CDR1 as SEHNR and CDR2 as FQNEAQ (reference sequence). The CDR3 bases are TGTACCAGCAGCTTAGTGACAGGGGCTAATGAAAAACTGTTTTTT. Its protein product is CTSSLVTGANEKLFF.

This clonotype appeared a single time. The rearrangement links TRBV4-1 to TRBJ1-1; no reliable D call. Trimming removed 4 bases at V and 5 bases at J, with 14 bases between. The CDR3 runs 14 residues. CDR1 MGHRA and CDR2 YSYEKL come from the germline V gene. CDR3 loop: CASSLNSRGTEAFF. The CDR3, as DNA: TGCGCCAGCAGCCTAAATTCCAGAGGGACTGAAGCTTTCTTT.

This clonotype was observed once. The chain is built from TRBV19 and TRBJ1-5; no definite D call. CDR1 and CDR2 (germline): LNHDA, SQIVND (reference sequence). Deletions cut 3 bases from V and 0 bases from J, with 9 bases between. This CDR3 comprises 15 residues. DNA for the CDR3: TGTGCCAGTAGTATTGGGCAACATAGCAATCAGCCCCAGCATTTT. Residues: CASSIGQHSNQPQHF.

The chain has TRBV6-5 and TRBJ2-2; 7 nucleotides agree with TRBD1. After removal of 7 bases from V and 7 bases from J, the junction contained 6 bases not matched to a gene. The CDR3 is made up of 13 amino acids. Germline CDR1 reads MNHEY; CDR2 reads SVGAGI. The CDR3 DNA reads TGTGCCAGCACTCACAGGGGCAGCGGGGAGCTGTTTTTT. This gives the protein CASTHRGSGELFF.

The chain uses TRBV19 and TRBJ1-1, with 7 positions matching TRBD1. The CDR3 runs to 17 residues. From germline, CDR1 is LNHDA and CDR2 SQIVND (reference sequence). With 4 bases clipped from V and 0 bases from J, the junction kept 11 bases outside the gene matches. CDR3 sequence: CASSTTRGPKVNTEAFF. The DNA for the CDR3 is TGTGCCAGTAGTACGACGAGGGGGCCGAAAGTGAACACTGAAGCTTTCTTT.

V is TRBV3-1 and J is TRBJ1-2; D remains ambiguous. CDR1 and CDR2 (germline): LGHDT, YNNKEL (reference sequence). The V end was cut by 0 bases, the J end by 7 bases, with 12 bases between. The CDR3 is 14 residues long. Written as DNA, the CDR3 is TGTGCCAGCAGCCAAGATTTTCGGGCGATTGGCTACACCTTC. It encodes CASSQDFRAIGYTF.

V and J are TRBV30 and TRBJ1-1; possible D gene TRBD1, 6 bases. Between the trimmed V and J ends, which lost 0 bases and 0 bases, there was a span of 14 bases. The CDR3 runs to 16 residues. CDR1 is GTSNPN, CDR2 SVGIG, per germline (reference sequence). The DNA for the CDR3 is TGTGCCTGGAGTGTACAGGGTTGGGGGATGAACACTGAAGCTTTCTTT. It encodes CAWSVQGWGMNTEAFF.